This T cell receptor (beta chain) was identified during a study of OX40 agonist ivuxolimab in advanced cancers. To note about this clone: Antigen: not known.

The CDR3 is 12 amino acids. V lost 7 bases, J lost 1 base, and 11 bases lay in between. CDR1 and CDR2 (germline): SQVTM, ANQGSEA. Whole-study findings and limits: The study found that CD8+ T cells averaged more expanded clones than CD4+.

Method: immunoSEQ multiplex PCR; TCRdb's copy keeps in-frame clones and lacks some. The sample holds roughly 80,000 clones; 80% to 95% are singletons and the top ten take more than 0.3%. This TCR derives from an adult with an advanced solid tumor such as melanoma, head and neck, liver or kidney cancer. The sample consisted of CD4+ or CD8+ T cells sorted from blood, taken in a trial of the OX40 agonist ivuxolimab. The chain joins TRBV29-1 to TRBJ2-7; D perhaps matches TRBD1 (6 bases). The CDR3 nucleotides are TGCAGCGCCGGGACACCTTCCTACGAGCAGTACTTC. It translates to CSAGTPSYEQYF.